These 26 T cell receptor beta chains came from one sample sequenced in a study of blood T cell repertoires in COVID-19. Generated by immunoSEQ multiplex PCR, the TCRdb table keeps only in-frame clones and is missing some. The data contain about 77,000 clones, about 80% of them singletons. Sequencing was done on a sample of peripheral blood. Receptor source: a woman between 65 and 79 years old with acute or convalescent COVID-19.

Written as DNA, the CDR3 is TGTGCCAGTAGTATGGTACTACGGGGGGCGCGAGAGACCCAGTACTTC. This sequence encodes CASSMVLRGARETQYF. The chain carries TRBV19 and TRBJ2-5, with D possibly matching TRBD2 (7 bases). The CDR3 totals 16 residues. Per germline, CDR1 LNHDA and CDR2 SQIVND (reference sequence). The germline V and J ends were trimmed by 3 bases and 4 bases, with 18 bases remaining between them.

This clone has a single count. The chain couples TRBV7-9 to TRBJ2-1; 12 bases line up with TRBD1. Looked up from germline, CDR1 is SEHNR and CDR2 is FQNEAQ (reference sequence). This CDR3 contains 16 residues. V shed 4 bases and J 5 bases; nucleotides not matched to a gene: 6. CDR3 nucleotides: TGTGCCAGCAGCTCCAACCGGGACAGGGGGCACAATGAGCAGTTCTTC. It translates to CASSSNRDRGHNEQFF.

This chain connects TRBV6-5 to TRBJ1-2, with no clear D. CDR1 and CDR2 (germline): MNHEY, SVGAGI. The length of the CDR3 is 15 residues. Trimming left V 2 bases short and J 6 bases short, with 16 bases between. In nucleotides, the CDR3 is TGTGCCAGCAGTTACGCTTCACTTGAGGGTAATGGCTACACCTTC. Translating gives CASSYASLEGNGYTF.

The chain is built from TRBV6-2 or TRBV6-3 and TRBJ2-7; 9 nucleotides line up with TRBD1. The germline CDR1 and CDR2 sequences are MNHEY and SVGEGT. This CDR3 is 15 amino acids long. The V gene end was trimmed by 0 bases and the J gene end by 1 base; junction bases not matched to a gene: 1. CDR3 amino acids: CASSYSTGGSYEQYF. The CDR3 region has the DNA TGTGCCAGCAGTTACTCGACAGGGGGGTCCTACGAGCAGTACTTC.

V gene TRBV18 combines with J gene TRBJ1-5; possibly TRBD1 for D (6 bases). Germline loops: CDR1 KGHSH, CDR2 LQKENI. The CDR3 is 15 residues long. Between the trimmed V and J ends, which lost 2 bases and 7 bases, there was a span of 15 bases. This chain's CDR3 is CASSPKVGAGQPQHF. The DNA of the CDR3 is TGTGCCAGCTCACCAAAGGTGGGGGCAGGGCAGCCCCAGCATTTT.

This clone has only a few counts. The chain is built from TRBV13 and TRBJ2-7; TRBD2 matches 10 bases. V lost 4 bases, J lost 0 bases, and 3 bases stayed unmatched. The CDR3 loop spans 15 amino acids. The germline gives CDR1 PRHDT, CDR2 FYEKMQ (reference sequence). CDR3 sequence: CASSSLAGASYEQYF. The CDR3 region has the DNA TGTGCCAGCAGCTCCCTAGCGGGGGCCTCCTACGAGCAGTACTTC.

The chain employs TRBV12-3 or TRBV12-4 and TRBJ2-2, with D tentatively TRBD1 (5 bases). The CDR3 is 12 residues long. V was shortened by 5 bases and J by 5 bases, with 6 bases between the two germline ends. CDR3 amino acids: CASSAGTGELFF. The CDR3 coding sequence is TGTGCCAGCAGTGCAGGGACCGGGGAGCTGTTTTTT.

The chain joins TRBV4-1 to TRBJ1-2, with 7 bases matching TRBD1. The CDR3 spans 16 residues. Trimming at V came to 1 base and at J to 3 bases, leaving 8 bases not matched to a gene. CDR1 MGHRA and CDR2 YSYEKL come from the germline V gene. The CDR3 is CASSQVTGQTDYGYTF. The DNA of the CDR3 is TGCGCCAGCAGCCAAGTGACAGGGCAGACAGACTATGGCTACACCTTC.

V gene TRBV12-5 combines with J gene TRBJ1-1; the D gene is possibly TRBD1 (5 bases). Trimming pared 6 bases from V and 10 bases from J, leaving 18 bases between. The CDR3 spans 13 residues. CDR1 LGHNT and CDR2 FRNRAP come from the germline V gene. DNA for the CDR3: TGTGCTAGTGGCCCCCCCAGGCCTAGGGGAGCTTTCTTT. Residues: CASGPPRPRGAFF. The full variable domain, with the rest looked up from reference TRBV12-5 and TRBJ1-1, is DARVTQTPRHKVTEMGQEVTMRCQPILGHNTVFWYRQTMMQGLELLAYFRNRAPLDDSGMPKDRFSAEMPDATLATLKIQPSEPRDSAVYFCASGPPRPRGAFFGQGTRLTVV.

The chain's CDR3 is CASSLLRDRGHEQYF. The CDR3 DNA follows: TGTGCCAGCAGCTTACTCCGGGACAGGGGCCACGAGCAGTACTTC. The J gene is TRBJ2-7, the V gene TRBV5-5; 10 positions match TRBD1. The J segment lost 5 bases and the V segment lost 2 bases, leaving 7 bases of the junction unmatched. The germline gives CDR1 SGHKS, CDR2 YYEKEE (reference sequence). The CDR3 is made up of 15 amino acids.

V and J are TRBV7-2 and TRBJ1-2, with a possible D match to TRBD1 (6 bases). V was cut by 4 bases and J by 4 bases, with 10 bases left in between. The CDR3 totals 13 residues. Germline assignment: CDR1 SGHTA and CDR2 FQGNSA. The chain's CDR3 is CASSSRQVYGYTF. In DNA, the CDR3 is TGTGCCAGCAGCTCAAGACAGGTCTATGGCTACACCTTC.

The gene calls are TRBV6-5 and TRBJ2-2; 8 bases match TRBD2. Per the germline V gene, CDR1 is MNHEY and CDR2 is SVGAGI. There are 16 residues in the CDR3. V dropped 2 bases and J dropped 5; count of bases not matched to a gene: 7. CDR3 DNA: TGTGCCAGCAGTTACGGGGGGACTAGTCGAACCGGGGAGCTGTTTTTT. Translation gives CASSYGGTSRTGELFF.

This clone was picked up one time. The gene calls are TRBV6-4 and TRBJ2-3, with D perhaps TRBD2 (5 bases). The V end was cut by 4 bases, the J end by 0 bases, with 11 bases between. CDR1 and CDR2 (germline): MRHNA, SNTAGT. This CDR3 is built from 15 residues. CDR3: CASSGRTGSTDTQYF. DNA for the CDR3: TGTGCCAGCAGTGGCCGAACGGGGAGCACAGATACGCAGTATTTT.

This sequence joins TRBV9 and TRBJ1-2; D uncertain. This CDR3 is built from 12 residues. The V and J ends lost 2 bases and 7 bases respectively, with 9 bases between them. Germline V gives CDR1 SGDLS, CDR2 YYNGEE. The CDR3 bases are TGTGCCAGCAGCGTCCTGGGCTCTGGCTACACCTTC. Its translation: CASSVLGSGYTF.

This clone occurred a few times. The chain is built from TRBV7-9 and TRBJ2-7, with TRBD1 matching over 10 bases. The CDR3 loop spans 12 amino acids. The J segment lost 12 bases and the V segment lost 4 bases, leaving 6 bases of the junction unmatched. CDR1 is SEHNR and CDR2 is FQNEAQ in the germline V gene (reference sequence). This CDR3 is CASSYEGQGPYF. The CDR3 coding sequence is TGTGCCAGCAGCTACGAGGGACAGGGGCCGTACTTC.

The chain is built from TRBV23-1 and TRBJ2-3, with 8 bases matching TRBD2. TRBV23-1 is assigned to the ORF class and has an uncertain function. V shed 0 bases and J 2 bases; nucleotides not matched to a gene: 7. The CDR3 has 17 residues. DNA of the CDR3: TGCGCCAGCAGTCAATCACCGGGAGGGGTCGACACAGATACGCAGTATTTT. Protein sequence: CASSQSPGGVDTDTQYF.

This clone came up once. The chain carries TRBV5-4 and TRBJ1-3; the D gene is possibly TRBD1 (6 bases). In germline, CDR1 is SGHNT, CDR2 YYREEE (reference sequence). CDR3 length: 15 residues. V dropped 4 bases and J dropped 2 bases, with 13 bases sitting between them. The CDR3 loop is CASSNGAGAGNTIYF. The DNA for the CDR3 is TGTGCCAGCAGCAACGGGGCAGGGGCTGGAAACACCATATATTTT.

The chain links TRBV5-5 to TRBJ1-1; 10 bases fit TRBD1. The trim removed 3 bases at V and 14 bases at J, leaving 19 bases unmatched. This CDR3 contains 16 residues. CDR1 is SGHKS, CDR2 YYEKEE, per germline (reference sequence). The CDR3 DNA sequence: TGTGCCAGCAGCTATACCGGGACAGGGGAAATCGGTAGCTCGTTCTTT. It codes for CASSYTGTGEIGSSFF. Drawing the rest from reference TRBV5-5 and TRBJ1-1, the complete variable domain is DAGVTQSPTHLIKTRGQQVTLRCSPISGHKSVSWYQQVLGQGPQFIFQYYEKEERGRGNFPDRFSARQFPNYSSELNVNALLLGDSALYLCASSYTGTGEIGSSFFGQGTRLTVV.

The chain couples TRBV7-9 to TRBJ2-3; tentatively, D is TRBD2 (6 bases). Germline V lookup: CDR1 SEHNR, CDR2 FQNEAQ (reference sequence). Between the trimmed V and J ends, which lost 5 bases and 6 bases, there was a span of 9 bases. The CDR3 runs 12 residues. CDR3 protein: CASSMLADTQYF. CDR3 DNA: TGTGCCAGCAGCATGCTAGCGGATACGCAGTATTTT.

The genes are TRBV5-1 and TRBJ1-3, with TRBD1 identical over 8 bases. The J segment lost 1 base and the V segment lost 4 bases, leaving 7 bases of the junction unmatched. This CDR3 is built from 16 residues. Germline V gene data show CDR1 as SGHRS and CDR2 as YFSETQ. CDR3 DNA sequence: TGCGCCAGCAGCCATTCACAGGGGGTATCTGGAAACACCATATATTTT. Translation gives CASSHSQGVSGNTIYF.

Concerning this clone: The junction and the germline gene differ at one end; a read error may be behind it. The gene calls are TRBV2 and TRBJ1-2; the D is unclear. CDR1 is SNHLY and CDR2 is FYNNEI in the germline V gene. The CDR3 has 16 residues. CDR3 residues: CASTELPPRINYGYTF. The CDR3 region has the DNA TGTGCCAGCACTGAACTGCCACCCAGAATAAACTATGGCTACACCTTC.

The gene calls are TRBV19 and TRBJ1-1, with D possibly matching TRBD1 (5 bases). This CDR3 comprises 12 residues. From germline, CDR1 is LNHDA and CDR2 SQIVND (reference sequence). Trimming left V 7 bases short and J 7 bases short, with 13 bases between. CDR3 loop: CASTMRGSEAFF. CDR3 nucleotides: TGTGCCAGTACCATGCGGGGGAGTGAAGCTTTCTTT. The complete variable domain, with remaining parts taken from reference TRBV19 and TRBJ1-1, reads DGGITQSPKYLFRKEGQNVTLSCEQNLNHDAMYWYRQDPGQGLRLIYYSQIVNDFQKGDIAEGYSVSREKKESFPLTVTSAQKNPTAFYLCASTMRGSEAFFGQGTRLTVV.

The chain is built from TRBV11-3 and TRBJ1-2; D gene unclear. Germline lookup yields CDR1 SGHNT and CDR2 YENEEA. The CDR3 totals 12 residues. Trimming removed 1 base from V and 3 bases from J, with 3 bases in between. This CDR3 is CASSLGDYGYTF. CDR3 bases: TGTGCCAGCAGCTTAGGCGACTATGGCTACACCTTC.

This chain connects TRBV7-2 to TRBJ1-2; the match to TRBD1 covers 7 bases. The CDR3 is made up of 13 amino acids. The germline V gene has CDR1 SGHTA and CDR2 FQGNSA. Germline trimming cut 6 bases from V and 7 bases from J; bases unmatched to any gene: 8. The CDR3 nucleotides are TGTGCCAGCAGGACTAGGGGGCCAAGTGGCTACACCTTC. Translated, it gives CASRTRGPSGYTF. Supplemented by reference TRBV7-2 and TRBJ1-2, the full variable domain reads GAGVSQSPSNKVTEKGKDVELRCDPISGHTALYWYRQSLGQGLEFLIYFQGNSAPDKSGLPSDRFSAERTGGSVSTLTIQRTQQEDSAVYLCASRTRGPSGYTFGSGTRLTVV.

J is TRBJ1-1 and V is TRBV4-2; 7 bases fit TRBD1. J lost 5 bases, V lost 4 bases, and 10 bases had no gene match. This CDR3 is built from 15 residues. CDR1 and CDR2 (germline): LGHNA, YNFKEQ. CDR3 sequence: CASSLSSTTGTEAFF. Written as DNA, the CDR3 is TGTGCCAGCAGCCTATCCTCTACGACAGGGACTGAAGCTTTCTTT.

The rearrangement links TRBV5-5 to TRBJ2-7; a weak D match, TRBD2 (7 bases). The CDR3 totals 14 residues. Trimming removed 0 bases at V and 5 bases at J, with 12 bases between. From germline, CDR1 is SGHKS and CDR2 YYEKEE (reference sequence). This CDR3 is CASSLGGGEDEQYF. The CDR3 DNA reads TGTGCCAGCAGCTTGGGCGGGGGCGAGGACGAGCAGTACTTC. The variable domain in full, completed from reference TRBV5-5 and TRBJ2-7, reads DAGVTQSPTHLIKTRGQQVTLRCSPISGHKSVSWYQQVLGQGPQFIFQYYEKEERGRGNFPDRFSARQFPNYSSELNVNALLLGDSALYLCASSLGGGEDEQYFGPGTRLTVT.